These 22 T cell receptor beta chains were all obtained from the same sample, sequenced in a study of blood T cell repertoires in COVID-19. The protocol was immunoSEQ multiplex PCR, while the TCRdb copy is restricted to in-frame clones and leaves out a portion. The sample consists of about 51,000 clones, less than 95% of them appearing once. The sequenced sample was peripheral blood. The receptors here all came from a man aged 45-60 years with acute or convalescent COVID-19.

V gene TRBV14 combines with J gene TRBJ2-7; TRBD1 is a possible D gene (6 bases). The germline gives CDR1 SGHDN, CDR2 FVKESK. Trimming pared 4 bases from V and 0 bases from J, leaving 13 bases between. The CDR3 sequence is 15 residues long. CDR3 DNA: TGTGCCAGCAGCCGTTTGGACAGTAGCTCCTACGAGCAGTACTTC. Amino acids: CASSRLDSSSYEQYF.

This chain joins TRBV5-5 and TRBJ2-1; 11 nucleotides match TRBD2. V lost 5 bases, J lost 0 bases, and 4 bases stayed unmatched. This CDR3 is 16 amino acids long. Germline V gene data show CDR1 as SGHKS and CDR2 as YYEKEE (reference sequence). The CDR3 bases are TGTGCCAGCAGACTAGCGGGGGTGAGCTCCTACAATGAGCAGTTCTTC. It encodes CASRLAGVSSYNEQFF. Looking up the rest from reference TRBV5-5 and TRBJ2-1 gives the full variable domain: DAGVTQSPTHLIKTRGQQVTLRCSPISGHKSVSWYQQVLGQGPQFIFQYYEKEERGRGNFPDRFSARQFPNYSSELNVNALLLGDSALYLCASRLAGVSSYNEQFFGPGTRLTVL.

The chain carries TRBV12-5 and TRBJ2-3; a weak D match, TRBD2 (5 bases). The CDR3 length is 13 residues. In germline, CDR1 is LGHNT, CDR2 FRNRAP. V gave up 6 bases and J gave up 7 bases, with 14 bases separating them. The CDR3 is CASGLGLLNTQYF. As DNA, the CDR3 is TGTGCTAGTGGCCTCGGACTGTTAAATACGCAGTATTTT.

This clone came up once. The CDR3, as DNA: TGTGCCAGCAGCCCGACGTCAGGGGGCAACTATGGCTACACCTTC. Amino acids: CASSPTSGGNYGYTF. The chain is built from TRBV3-1 (or the pseudogene TRBV3-2) and TRBJ1-2; 8 bases are a match to TRBD1. In germline, CDR1 is LGHDT, CDR2 YNNKEL (reference sequence). J gave up 2 bases and V 4 bases, and 6 bases lay outside the gene matches. The CDR3 is 15 residues long.

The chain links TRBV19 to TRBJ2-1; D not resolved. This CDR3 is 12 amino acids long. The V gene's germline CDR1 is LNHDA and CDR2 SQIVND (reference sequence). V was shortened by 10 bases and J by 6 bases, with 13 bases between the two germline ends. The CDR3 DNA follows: TGTGCCACCTCCACAGCATTCAATGAGCAGTTCTTC. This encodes CATSTAFNEQFF.

The CDR3 DNA follows: TGTGCCAGCACTGCCACTACAGATACGCAGTATTTT. Amino acid sequence: CASTATTDTQYF. The rearrangement joins TRBV11-2 to TRBJ2-3; no clear D gene. The CDR3 consists of 12 residues. The V gene lost 7 bases and the J gene lost 3 bases, with 8 bases spanning the gap. CDR1 is SGHAT and CDR2 is FQNNGV in the germline V gene.

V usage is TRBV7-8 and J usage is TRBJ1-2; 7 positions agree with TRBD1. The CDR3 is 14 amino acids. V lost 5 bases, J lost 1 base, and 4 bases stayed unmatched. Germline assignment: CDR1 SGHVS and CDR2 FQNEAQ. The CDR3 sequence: CASSNRDSNYGYTF. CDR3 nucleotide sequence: TGTGCCAGCAGCAATCGGGACAGTAACTATGGCTACACCTTC.

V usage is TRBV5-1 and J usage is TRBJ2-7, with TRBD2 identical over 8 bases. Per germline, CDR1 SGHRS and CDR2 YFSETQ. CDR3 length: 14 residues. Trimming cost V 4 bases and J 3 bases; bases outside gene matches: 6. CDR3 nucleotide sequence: TGCGCCAGCAGCACCCGGAGCGGGAGCTACGAGCAGTACTTC. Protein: CASSTRSGSYEQYF.

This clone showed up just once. The chain's CDR3 is CASSSGQTLNTEAFF. CDR3 coding DNA: TGTGCCAGCAGTTCAGGACAGACTTTGAACACTGAAGCTTTCTTT. The rearrangement links TRBV6-1 to TRBJ1-1; maybe TRBD1 (6 bases). V was pared by 5 bases and J by 0 bases, with 13 bases between. The germline gives CDR1 MNHNS, CDR2 SASEGT. The CDR3 is 15 residues long.

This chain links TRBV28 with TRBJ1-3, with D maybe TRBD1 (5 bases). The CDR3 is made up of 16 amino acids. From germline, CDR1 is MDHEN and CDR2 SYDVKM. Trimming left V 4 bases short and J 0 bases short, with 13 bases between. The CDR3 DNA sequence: TGTGCCAGCAGTTCGGGGGATGGTCACTCTGGAAACACCATATATTTT. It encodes CASSSGDGHSGNTIYF.

The CDR3 DNA sequence: TGCAGTGCTAGTCCGCGGGGCAGCTTCGCCGGAAACACCATATATTTT. The encoded protein is CSASPRGSFAGNTIYF. The V call is TRBV20-1, the J call TRBJ1-3, with TRBD1 as a possible D gene (5 bases). The V end lost 3 bases, the J end lost 4 bases, and 19 bases lay between the germline ends. Germline V lookup: CDR1 DFQATT, CDR2 SNEGSKA (reference sequence). The CDR3 is 16 residues long.

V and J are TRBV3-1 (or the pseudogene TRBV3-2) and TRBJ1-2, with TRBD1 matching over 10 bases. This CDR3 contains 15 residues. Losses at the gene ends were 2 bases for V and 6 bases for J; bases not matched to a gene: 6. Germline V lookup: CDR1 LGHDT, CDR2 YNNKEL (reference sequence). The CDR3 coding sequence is TGTGCCAGCAGCCAATCCGAGGGGACAGGGGATGGCTACACCTTC. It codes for CASSQSEGTGDGYTF.

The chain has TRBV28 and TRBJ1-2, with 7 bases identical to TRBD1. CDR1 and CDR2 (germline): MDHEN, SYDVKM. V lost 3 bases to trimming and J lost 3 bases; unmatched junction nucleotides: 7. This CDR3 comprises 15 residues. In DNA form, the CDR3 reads TGTGCCAGCAGTTTCCCCTCGGGACAGCACTATGGCTACACCTTC. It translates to CASSFPSGQHYGYTF.

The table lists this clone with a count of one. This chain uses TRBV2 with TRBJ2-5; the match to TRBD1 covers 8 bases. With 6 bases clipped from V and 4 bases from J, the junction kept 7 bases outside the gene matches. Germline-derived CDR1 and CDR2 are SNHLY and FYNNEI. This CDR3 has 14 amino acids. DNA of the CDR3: TGTGCCAGCAGGAAGGACAGGGACGGAGAGACCCAGTACTTC. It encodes CASRKDRDGETQYF.

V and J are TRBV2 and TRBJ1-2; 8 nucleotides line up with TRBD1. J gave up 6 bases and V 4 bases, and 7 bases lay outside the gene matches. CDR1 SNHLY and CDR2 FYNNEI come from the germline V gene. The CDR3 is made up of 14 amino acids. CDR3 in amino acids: CASSVGQGANGYTF. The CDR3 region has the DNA TGTGCCAGCAGTGTTGGGCAGGGGGCTAATGGCTACACCTTC.

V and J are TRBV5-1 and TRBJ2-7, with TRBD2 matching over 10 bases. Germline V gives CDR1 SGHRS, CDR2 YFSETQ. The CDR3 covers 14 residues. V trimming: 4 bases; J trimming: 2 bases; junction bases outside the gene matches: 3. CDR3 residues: CASSETSGTYEQYF. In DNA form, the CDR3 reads TGCGCCAGCAGCGAAACTAGCGGGACCTACGAGCAGTACTTC.

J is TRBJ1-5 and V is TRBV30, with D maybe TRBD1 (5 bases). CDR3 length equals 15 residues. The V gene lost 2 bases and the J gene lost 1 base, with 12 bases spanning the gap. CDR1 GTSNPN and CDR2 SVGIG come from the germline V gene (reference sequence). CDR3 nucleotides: TGTGCCTGGAGTAGGGCACAGGCGAGCAATCAGCCCCAGCATTTT. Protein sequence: CAWSRAQASNQPQHF.

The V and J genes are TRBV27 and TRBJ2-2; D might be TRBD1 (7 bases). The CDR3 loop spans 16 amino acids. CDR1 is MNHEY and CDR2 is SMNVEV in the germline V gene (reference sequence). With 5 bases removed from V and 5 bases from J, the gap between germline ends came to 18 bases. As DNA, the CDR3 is TGTGCCAGCAGTGGAGCACAGGGGCGGGGAACCGGGGAGCTGTTTTTT. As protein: CASSGAQGRGTGELFF.

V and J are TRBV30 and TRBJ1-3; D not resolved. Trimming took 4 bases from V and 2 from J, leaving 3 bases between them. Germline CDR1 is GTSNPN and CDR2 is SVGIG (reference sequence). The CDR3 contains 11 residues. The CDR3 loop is CAWTTGNTIYF. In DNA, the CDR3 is TGTGCCTGGACAACTGGAAACACCATATATTTT.

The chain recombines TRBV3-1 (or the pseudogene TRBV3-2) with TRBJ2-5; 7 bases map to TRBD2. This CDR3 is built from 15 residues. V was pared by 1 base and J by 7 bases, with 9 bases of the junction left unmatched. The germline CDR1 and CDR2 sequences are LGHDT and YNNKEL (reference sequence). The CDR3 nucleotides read TGTGCCAGCAGCCAAGGAGGAGCGGGGCCTGGGACCCAGTACTTC. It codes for CASSQGGAGPGTQYF.

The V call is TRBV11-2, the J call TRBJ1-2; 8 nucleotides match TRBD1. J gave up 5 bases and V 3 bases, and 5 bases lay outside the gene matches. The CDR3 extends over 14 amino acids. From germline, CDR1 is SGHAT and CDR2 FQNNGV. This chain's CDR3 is CASSLDRERYGYTF. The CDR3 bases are TGTGCCAGCAGCTTGGACAGGGAGAGGTATGGCTACACCTTC. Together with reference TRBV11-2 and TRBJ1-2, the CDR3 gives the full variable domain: EAGVAQSPRYKIIEKRQSVAFWCNPISGHATLYWYQQILGQGPKLLIQFQNNGVVDDSQLPKDRFSAERLKGVDSTLKIQPAKLEDSAVYLCASSLDRERYGYTFGSGTRLTVV.

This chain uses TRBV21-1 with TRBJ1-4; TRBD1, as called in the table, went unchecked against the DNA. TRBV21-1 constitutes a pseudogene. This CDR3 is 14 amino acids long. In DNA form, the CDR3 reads TGTGCCAGCATCCCTGGGGACAGGTTTGAGAAACTGTTTTTT. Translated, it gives CASIPGDRFEKLFF.